This T cell receptor (beta chain) was recorded in a study of graft-versus-host responses after intestinal transplantation (dated by TCRdb to about 2021). Concerning the study at large: The transplants that recipients got were multivisceral, liver-intestinal, or isolated intestinal. Alloreactive clones were identified by sequencing pre-transplant mixed lymphocyte reaction products and comparing these products with unstimulated pre-transplant donor and recipient T cells. After intestinal transplantation, graft-versus-host and host-versus-graft alloreactive T cell clones were followed in the graft, circulation and bone marrow using bulk TCR-beta CDR3 sequencing. All recipients received anti-thymocyte globulin induction followed by maintenance tacrolimus and steroids for approximately 3 years. Instead of going to the commercial service, samples from a few later patients were sequenced in-house on an Illumina MiSeq and processed with MiXCR. A peak of at least 4% donor T cells among recipient peripheral blood mononuclear cells was the definition used for donor T cell macrochimerism. Of the roughly 25 intestinal transplant recipients enrolled in the cohort, one of whom was a retransplant, a few patients without pretransplant specimens were excluded. General study outcomes and caveats: The relatively low number and heterogeneity of intestinal transplant patients limited the conclusions. GvH clones were found in recipient bone marrow, and some of the GvH clones appeared earlier in ileal mucosa or blood, which is consistent with an intestinal mucosal origin. High GvH to HvG T cell clonal ratios were observed in the allografts of patients with donor T cell macrochimerism. Early after transplant, peak levels of circulating GvH clones were found to be associated with declines in HvG clones.

A word on this clone: The antigen this receptor binds is unknown. No base qualities exist here, and no much larger clone lies one base off it.

CDR3 length: 16 amino acids, cysteine to phenylalanine. Only the CDR3 region is kept as DNA, spanning 48 bases read in frame from base 1. V gives up 6 bases and J gives up 6 bases, and the segment between their germline ends measures 21 bases. CDR1 WNHNN and CDR2 SYGVQD are derived from the germline V gene (reference sequence). Library method: the immunoSEQ multiplex PCR assay. Adaptive Biotechnologies carried out high-throughput TCR-beta CDR3 sequencing of genomic DNA for most patients. On the study's bioinformatics: Adaptive's ImmunoSEQ software supplied the TCR sequencing data for 18 patients, while MiXCR and VDJtools were used to process a few other patients. CDR3 nucleotide sequences shared between donor and recipient were removed because the origin of such sequences could not be assigned. At least 2-fold expansion over unstimulated cells and a minimum CFSE-low frequency of 0.002% (template counts) or 0.001% (read counts) were required for clones to be classified as alloreactive. A clone was considered mappable if detected in the sequenced pre-transplant spleen, lymph node, or MLR CFSE-low populations of the donor or recipient. The cumulative frequency of alloreactive clones was calculated as a percentage of all sequences, weighted by copy number. Held by TCRdb, this immuneACCESS table contains in-frame sequences only and omits some clones. Under half of the omission traces to an unresolved V gene where checked; the cause of the rest is unknown. V and J calls and clone size are those listed in that table; D and trimming were worked out from the DNA. The sample records about 15,000 clones, 70% to 75% of which are singletons. Of the sample, around 3% falls within the top ten clones.

Dithiothreitol, EDTA incubations and collagenase D digestion were used to isolate intraepithelial and lamina propria lymphocytes from graft specimens. Bulk TCR-beta sequencing was performed on serial intestinal graft biopsy specimens collected as late as 600 days after transplant. The chain joins TRBV10-1 to TRBJ2-1, with the D segment possibly TRBD1 or TRBD2, each aligning over 6 bases. Specimen: ileum tissue, collected 14 days after transplant. This TCR was sampled from a human patient who received an intestinal transplant, so some T cells may come from the graft donor. The base sequence is TGCGCCAGCAGAACAGGGAGGACATGCCCCTTCAATGAGCAGTTCTTC. Its translation reads: CASRTGRTCPFNEQFF.